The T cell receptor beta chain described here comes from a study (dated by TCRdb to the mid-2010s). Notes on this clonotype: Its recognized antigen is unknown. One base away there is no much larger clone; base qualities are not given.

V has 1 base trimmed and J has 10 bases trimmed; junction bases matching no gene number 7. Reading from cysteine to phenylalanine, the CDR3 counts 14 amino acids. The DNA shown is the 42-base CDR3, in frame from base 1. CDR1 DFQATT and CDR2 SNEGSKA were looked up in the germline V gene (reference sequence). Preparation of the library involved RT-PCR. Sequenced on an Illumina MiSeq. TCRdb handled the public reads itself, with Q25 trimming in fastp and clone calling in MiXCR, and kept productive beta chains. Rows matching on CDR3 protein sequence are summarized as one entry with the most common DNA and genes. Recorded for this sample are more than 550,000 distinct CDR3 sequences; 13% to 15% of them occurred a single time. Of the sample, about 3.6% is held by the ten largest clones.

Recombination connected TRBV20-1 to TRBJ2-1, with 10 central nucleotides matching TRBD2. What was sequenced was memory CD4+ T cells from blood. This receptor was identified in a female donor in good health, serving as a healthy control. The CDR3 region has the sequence CSARVASGSDEQFF. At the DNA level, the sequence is TGCAGTGCTAGAGTTGCTAGCGGGAGTGACGAGCAGTTCTTC.